The 8 T cell receptor beta chains listed next were all sequenced from one sample in a study of CD8 T cells in Susac syndrome. cDNA came from about 0.5 to 1 ug RNA primed by random hexamers. TCRdb used MiXCR to reprocess the immunoSEQ multiplex PCR reads, holding one entry per CDR3 protein. The sample lists 100,000 to 150,000 distinct CDR3 sequences; around 96% were seen once. Specimen: CD8+ T cells from PBMCs. The receptors were gathered from a human donor with Susac syndrome.

V usage is TRBV20-1 and J usage is TRBJ1-1, with 9 bases identical to TRBD1. This CDR3 has 16 residues. Losses at the gene ends were 6 bases for V and 6 bases for J; bases not matched to a gene: 17. CDR1 DFQATT and CDR2 SNEGSKA come from the germline V gene (reference sequence). The CDR3 here is CSAEPGTGIRGSEAFF. CDR3 in DNA: TGCAGTGCAGAACCCGGGACAGGGATTCGCGGGTCTGAAGCTTTCTTT.

V is TRBV5-4 and J is TRBJ1-2, with D possibly being TRBD1 (5 bases). V lost 0 bases, J lost 4 bases, and 16 bases lay in between. Germline CDR1 and CDR2: SGHNT and YYREEE (reference sequence). CDR3 size: 16 residues. The CDR3 loop is CASSLAPGGTSYGYTF. The CDR3 DNA reads as TGTGCCAGCAGCTTGGCCCCGGGAGGGACCTCCTATGGCTACACCTTC.

V and J are TRBV18 and TRBJ2-7, with D possibly being TRBD1 or TRBD2 (5 bases each). Trimming pared 3 bases from V and 2 bases from J, leaving 11 bases between. CDR3 length: 14 residues. Germline CDR1 is KGHSH and CDR2 is LQKENI. In DNA form, the CDR3 reads TGTGCCAGCTCACCCCCGATGGGGGCCTACGAGCAGTACTTC. Translating gives CASSPPMGAYEQYF.

The chain uses TRBV6-4 and TRBJ1-2; D is undetermined. CDR3 length: 14 amino acids. The V gene's germline CDR1 is MRHNA and CDR2 SNTAGT. Trimming cost V 4 bases and J 6 bases, with 15 bases left between them. The CDR3 DNA follows: TGTGCCAGCAGTGCCACGGACGGGTTACATGGCTACACCTTC. Amino acid sequence: CASSATDGLHGYTF.

The rearrangement links TRBV5-6 to TRBJ2-3; D call uncertain. This CDR3 has 11 residues. Per the germline V gene, CDR1 is SGHDT and CDR2 is YYEEEE. Trimming stripped 4 bases from V and 9 bases from J, with 9 bases between. The CDR3 is CASSHSGTQYF. Here the CDR3 DNA reads TGTGCCAGCAGCCACAGTGGGACGCAGTATTTT.

The rearrangement links TRBV29-1 to TRBJ2-4; D is uncertain. The germline V gene has CDR1 SQVTM and CDR2 ANQGSEA. The germline V and J ends were trimmed by 7 bases and 3 bases, with 7 bases remaining between them. The CDR3 is 11 amino acids. The CDR3 is CSAISKNIQYF. CDR3 DNA: TGCAGCGCTATCAGCAAAAACATTCAGTACTTC.

V gene TRBV7-9 combines with J gene TRBJ2-5; the match to TRBD1 covers 8 bases. Germline CDR1 SEHNR, CDR2 FQNEAQ (reference sequence). The CDR3 loop spans 15 amino acids. The V and J ends lost 5 bases and 5 bases, in that order; junction bases with no gene match: 10. The CDR3 DNA sequence: TGTGCCAGCAGCCATGAATGGACAGGGATGGAGACCCAGTACTTC. This translates into CASSHEWTGMETQYF.

In its sample, this clonotype was seen once. V gene TRBV20-1 combines with J gene TRBJ2-7; 14 nucleotides align to TRBD2. This CDR3 comprises 16 residues. Germline-derived CDR1 and CDR2 are DFQATT and SNEGSKA (reference sequence). Losses at the gene ends were 2 bases for V and 2 bases for J; bases not matched to a gene: 5. The CDR3 DNA sequence: TGCAGTGCTAGAAGACTAGCGGGAGGGTTCACCTACGAGCAGTACTTC. Translating gives CSARRLAGGFTYEQYF.